This TCR beta chain was recovered during a study of T cell repertoires in cytomegalovirus infection. Study as a whole: Shared public TCR beta signatures pointed to both CMV infection and a matching HLA type. Findings and caveats of the study: Dominant in the ex vivo response were TCR beta clonotypes restricted by HLA-C and specific for CMV. Based on cumulative public TCR beta family frequency, carriers of CMV plus the relevant HLA were identified.

TCRdb processed the reads anew with MiXCR; each CDR3 protein has one entry. The repertoire consists of roughly 700,000 distinct CDR3 sequences, with roughly 30% occurring once and the leading ten covering over 15%. Per germline, CDR1 MNHNS and CDR2 SASEGT. The CDR3 contains 16 residues. Deletions cut 7 bases from V and 0 bases from J, with 18 bases between. Points on this clonotype: Its cognate antigen is unknown.

The receptor comes from a human donor in good health (CMV status not recorded). Some clones in this sample may be carry-over from other donors' samples. The genes are TRBV6-1 and TRBJ1-1, with a weak D call TRBD1 (6 bases). Sequences were derived from cultured PBMCs, sampled from culture after CMV antigen stimulation. The CDR3 spells CASNTIGGGMNTEAFF. The CDR3 coding sequence is TGTGCCAGCAATACAATAGGGGGTGGCATGAACACTGAAGCTTTCTTT.